Below are 5 T cell receptor beta chains sequenced from a single sample in a study of T cells of healthy individuals. TCRdb re-called the 5' RACE reads with MiXCR, one entry per CDR3 protein. This table holds 85,000 to 100,000 distinct CDR3 sequences, approximately 18% found once. The receptors shown here come from a human donor in good health.

J is TRBJ2-7 and V is TRBV7-8; TRBD1 agrees at 7 bases. Germline loops: CDR1 SGHVS, CDR2 FQNEAQ. The V segment lost 5 bases and the J segment 0 bases; nucleotides outside the gene matches: 13. The CDR3 runs 17 residues. The CDR3 here is CASSPRLQGTPSYEQYF. Written as DNA, the CDR3 is TGTGCCAGCAGCCCCCGGTTACAGGGGACCCCCTCCTACGAGCAGTACTTC.

The table lists this clonotype with a few counts. This sequence joins TRBV2 and TRBJ2-3, with 8 bases fitting TRBD2. The CDR3 covers 12 residues. V shed 6 bases, J shed 4 bases, and the junction held 0 bases outside the gene matches. Germline loops: CDR1 SNHLY, CDR2 FYNNEI. CDR3 sequence reads: CASRTSADTQYF. The CDR3 region has the DNA TGTGCCAGCAGGACTAGCGCAGATACGCAGTATTTT.

This chain connects TRBV20-1 to TRBJ1-1; unclear D gene. The CDR3 totals 13 residues. CDR1 and CDR2 from the germline V gene are DFQATT and SNEGSKA (reference sequence). Trimming shortened V by 1 base and J by 1 base, and 7 bases separated the two germline ends. The CDR3 nucleotides are TGCAGTGCTAGAGTTCGTTGGAACACTGAAGCTTTCTTT. Translated: CSARVRWNTEAFF.

The V call is TRBV4-3, the J call TRBJ1-2; D unresolved. This CDR3 has 14 amino acids. Trimming stripped 1 base from V and 4 bases from J, with 10 bases between. The germline V gene encodes CDR1 LGHNA and CDR2 YSLEER. In nucleotides, the CDR3 is TGCGCCAGCAGCCAAGCACCCCTAGTCTATGGCTACACCTTC. This sequence encodes CASSQAPLVYGYTF.

The chain uses TRBV12-3 or TRBV12-4 and TRBJ2-1; possible D gene TRBD2, 6 bases. The CDR3 has 16 amino acids. The V end was cut by 6 bases, the J end by 9 bases, with 24 bases between. CDR3 sequence (DNA): TGTGCCAGCAGGGCCTCGGGACTTTATACTCCCGCTGAGCAGTTCTTC. Its protein is CASRASGLYTPAEQFF.